The entry below describes one T cell receptor beta chain. The antigen is undetermined. The junction does not match germline at one end; this may be a read error. The sample belongs to a study of tumor and adjacent non-tumor tissue in lung cancer. RNA was extracted from bulk tissue without any cell sorting. Between August and November 2014, newly diagnosed, chemotherapy-naive lung cancer patients underwent thoracic surgery in China. The library came from three nested PCR rounds adapted from ARM-PCR protocols. MiXCR was run by TCRdb on the multiplex PCR reads, yielding one entry per CDR3 protein. The repertoire has some 120,000 distinct CDR3 sequences, around three fifths of them found once; the top ten carry around 13%. The CDR3 spans 14 residues. Germline lookup yields CDR1 LGHNA and CDR2 YSLEER. General study points: Shorter survival was associated with higher TCR diversity in tumors.

This chain joins TRBV4-3 and TRBJ1-1; D gene unclear. This clonotype was obtained from a man aged 25 to 40 with non-small cell lung cancer. Sequencing used lung tumor tissue. CDR3 DNA: TGCGCCAGAAGCCTAGACAAGTGTCTCACTGAAGCTTTCTTT. Translating it yields CARSLDKCLTEAFF.